What follows are 11 T cell receptor beta chains derived from one specimen sequenced in a study of blood T cells in healthy people across ages. The second PCR ran roughly 6 to 11 cycles with a sample-barcoded 5' primer and J-beta primers. Via MiXCR, TCRdb re-called the 5' RACE reads, giving one row per CDR3 protein. The table lists approximately 690,000 distinct CDR3 sequences, roughly 53% of them singletons, with 30% to 40% in the top ten. The specimen was blood. The receptors come from a man aged 55 to 70 in good health.

The chain has TRBV19 and TRBJ1-2; TRBD1 matches at 7 bases. The CDR3 sequence is 14 residues long. The J segment lost 8 bases and the V segment lost 7 bases, leaving 13 bases of the junction unmatched. Germline CDR1 LNHDA, CDR2 SQIVND (reference sequence). The CDR3 region has the DNA TGTGCCAGTATGTTGGTACAGGGGCTTGGCGGCTACACCTTC. Encoded protein: CASMLVQGLGGYTF.

The genes are TRBV3-1 and TRBJ2-5; 9 bases fit TRBD1. This CDR3 comprises 14 residues. CDR1 is LGHDT and CDR2 is YNNKEL in the germline V gene (reference sequence). The junction had 13 bases not matched to a gene; V was cut back by 6 bases and J by 11 bases. CDR3 loop: CASSASDRGNEQYF. In nucleotides, the CDR3 is TGTGCCAGCAGTGCTAGTGACAGGGGGAATGAGCAGTACTTC.

The V call is TRBV5-5, the J call TRBJ2-7; D is undetermined. CDR1 SGHKS and CDR2 YYEKEE come from the germline V gene (reference sequence). V was pared by 0 bases and J by 12 bases, with 10 bases between. The CDR3 is 11 amino acids. CDR3 loop: CASSLDMSSYF. The CDR3 DNA follows: TGTGCCAGCAGCTTGGATATGTCGTCGTACTTC.

This clonotype occurred once. The rearrangement uses TRBV20-1 and TRBJ2-3; possible D gene TRBD2, 5 bases. The CDR3 sequence is 16 residues long. Germline CDR1 and CDR2: DFQATT and SNEGSKA (reference sequence). Trimming pared 0 bases from V and 2 bases from J, leaving 15 bases between. The CDR3: CSARDLLAPSTDTQYF. The CDR3 DNA is TGCAGTGCTAGAGATCTCCTAGCTCCCTCCACAGATACGCAGTATTTT.

This clonotype was detected many times. This sequence joins TRBV20-1 and TRBJ1-5, with TRBD1 matching 8 bases. CDR1 and CDR2 (germline): DFQATT, SNEGSKA (reference sequence). The CDR3 spans 14 residues. After removal of 3 bases from V and 2 bases from J, the junction contained 3 bases not matched to a gene. CDR3 in DNA: TGCAGTGCTAGGGACAGGGCCGGCAATCAGCCCCAGCATTTT. Encoded protein: CSARDRAGNQPQHF.

The chain recombines TRBV12-3 or TRBV12-4 with TRBJ2-1; D is perhaps TRBD2 (5 bases). The CDR3 totals 11 residues. Trimming took off 1 base at V and 10 bases at J, with 5 bases between the two ends. CDR3 nucleotide sequence: TGTGCCAGCAGTTTAGGGGAGGAGCAGTTCTTC. This sequence encodes CASSLGEEQFF.

This chain joins TRBV19 and TRBJ2-7, with D uncertain. Germline values: CDR1 LNHDA, CDR2 SQIVND (reference sequence). Trimming took 5 bases from V and 7 from J, leaving 21 bases between them. There are 15 residues in the CDR3. This chain's CDR3 is CASSQANSLYNEQYF. The CDR3 DNA is TGTGCCAGTAGTCAGGCTAATTCCCTCTACAATGAGCAGTACTTC.

The gene calls are TRBV28 and TRBJ2-7; D might be TRBD1 or TRBD2, each matching 5 bases. V was shortened by 6 bases and J by 3 bases, with 12 bases between the two germline ends. CDR1 is MDHEN and CDR2 is SYDVKM in the germline V gene. The CDR3 totals 13 residues. The CDR3 nucleotides read TGTGCCAGCAGCACGGGACCCAACTACGAGCAGTACTTC. Its protein product is CASSTGPNYEQYF.

The chain combines TRBV6-2 or TRBV6-3 with TRBJ2-1; 7 bases agree with TRBD2. The V segment lost 2 bases and the J segment 9 bases; nucleotides outside the gene matches: 4. The CDR3 sequence is 13 residues long. CDR1 and CDR2 from the germline V gene are MNHEY and SVGEGT. CDR3 protein: CASSYLASGEQFF. Written as DNA, the CDR3 is TGTGCCAGCAGTTACCTGGCTAGCGGTGAGCAGTTCTTC.

This clonotype showed up just a few times. V is TRBV20-1 and J is TRBJ2-7, with D unclear. The germline V gene encodes CDR1 DFQATT and CDR2 SNEGSKA (reference sequence). Trimming removed 0 bases at V and 0 bases at J, with 15 bases between. This CDR3 has 16 residues. The CDR3 nucleotides read TGCAGTGCTAGAGATCTATCCAGGTTGAGCTCCTACGAGCAGTACTTC. It yields the protein CSARDLSRLSSYEQYF.

Points on this clonotype: Sequence at one end of the junction differs from germline and may be a read error. The chain joins TRBV12-5 to TRBJ2-5, with unresolved D. Looked up from germline, CDR1 is LGHNT and CDR2 is FRNRAP. The CDR3 is made up of 17 amino acids. DNA for the CDR3: TGTGCTGGTGGTTTGGCTCAAGCCGGCTACGCCCTGGAGACCCAGTACTTC. As protein: CAGGLAQAGYALETQYF.